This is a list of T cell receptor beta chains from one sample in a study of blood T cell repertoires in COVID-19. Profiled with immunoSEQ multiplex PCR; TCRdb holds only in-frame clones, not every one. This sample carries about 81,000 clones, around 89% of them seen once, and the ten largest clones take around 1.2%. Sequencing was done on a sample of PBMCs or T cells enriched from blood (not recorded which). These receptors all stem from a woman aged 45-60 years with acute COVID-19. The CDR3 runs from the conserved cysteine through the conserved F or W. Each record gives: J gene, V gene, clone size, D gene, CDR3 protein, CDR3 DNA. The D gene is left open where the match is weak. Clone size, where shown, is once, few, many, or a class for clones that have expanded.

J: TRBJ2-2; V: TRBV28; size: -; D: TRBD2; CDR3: CASSSRGSGRPSTGELFF; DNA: TGTGCCAGCAGTTCCCGGGGGAGCGGGAGACCGAGCACCGGGGAGCTGTTTTTT
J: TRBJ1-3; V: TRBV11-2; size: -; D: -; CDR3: CASSLAWEPGNTIYF; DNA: TGTGCCAGCAGCTTAGCCTGGGAGCCAGGAAACACCATATATTTT
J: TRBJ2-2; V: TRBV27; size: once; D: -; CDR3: CASSLSRGMGELFF; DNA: TGTGCCAGCAGTTTAAGCCGCGGTATGGGGGAGCTGTTTTTT
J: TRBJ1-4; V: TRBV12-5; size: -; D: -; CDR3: CASGLGGANGGKLFF; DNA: TGTGCTAGTGGTTTGGGGGGAGCTAATGGAGGAAAACTGTTTTTT
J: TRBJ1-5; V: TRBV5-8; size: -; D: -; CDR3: CASRLVGVRQPQHF; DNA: TGTGCCAGCAGATTGGTCGGGGTTAGGCAGCCCCAGCATTTT
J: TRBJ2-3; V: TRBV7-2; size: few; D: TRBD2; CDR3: CASSFAGASTDTQYF; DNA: TGTGCCAGCAGCTTCGCGGGAGCCAGCACAGATACGCAGTATTTT
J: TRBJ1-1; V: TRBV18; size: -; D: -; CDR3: CASSPLGATEAFF; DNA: TGTGCCAGCTCACCACTAGGGGCCACTGAAGCTTTCTTT
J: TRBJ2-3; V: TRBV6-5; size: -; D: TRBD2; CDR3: CASRLAAPPADTQYF; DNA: TGTGCCAGCAGACTAGCGGCCCCCCCCGCAGATACGCAGTATTTT
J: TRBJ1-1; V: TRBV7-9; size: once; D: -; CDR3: CASSFAENTEAFF; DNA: TGTGCCAGCAGCTTCGCAGAGAACACTGAAGCTTTCTTT
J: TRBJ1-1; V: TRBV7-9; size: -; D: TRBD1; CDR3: CASSSGQGDEAFF; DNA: TGTGCCAGCAGCTCGGGACAGGGGGATGAAGCTTTCTTT
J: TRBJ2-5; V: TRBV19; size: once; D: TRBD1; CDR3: CASSNIQGLRQETQYF; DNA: TGTGCCAGTAGTAACATACAGGGGTTGCGCCAAGAGACCCAGTACTTC
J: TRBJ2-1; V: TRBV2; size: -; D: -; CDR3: CASSGALQASYNEQFF; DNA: TGTGCCAGCAGTGGGGCCCTACAAGCTTCTTACAATGAGCAGTTCTTC
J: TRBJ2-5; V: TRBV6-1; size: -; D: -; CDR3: CASSEGIGAVGETQYF; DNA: TGTGCCAGCAGTGAAGGGATAGGGGCCGTTGGGGAGACCCAGTACTTC
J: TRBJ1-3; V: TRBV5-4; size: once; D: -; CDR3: CASSLGGASGNTIYF; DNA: TGTGCCAGCAGCTTGGGAGGAGCCTCTGGAAACACCATATATTTT
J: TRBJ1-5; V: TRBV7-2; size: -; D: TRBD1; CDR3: CASSFRRATGDQPQHF; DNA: TGTGCCAGCAGCTTTAGGAGGGCTACAGGGGATCAGCCCCAGCATTTT
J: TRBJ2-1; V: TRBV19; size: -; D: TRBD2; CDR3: CASTPEGSGSDLYNEQFF; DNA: TGTGCCAGTACCCCAGAAGGTAGCGGGAGCGACCTCTACAATGAGCAGTTCTTC
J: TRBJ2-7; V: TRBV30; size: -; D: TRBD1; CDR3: CAWKKNGQGGLGSYEQYF; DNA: TGTGCCTGGAAGAAGAATGGACAGGGAGGTTTAGGCTCCTACGAGCAGTACTTC
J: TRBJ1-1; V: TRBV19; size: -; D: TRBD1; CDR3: CASRRGQGNTEAFF; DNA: TGTGCCAGTAGAAGGGGACAGGGGAACACTGAAGCTTTCTTT
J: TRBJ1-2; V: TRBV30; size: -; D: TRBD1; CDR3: CAWGFRDRHNYGYTF; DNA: TGTGCCTGGGGTTTCCGGGACAGACATAACTATGGCTACACCTTC
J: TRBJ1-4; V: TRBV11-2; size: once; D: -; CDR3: CASSLNQGRKELFF; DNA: TGTGCCAGCAGCTTAAACCAGGGGCGAAAGGAACTGTTTTTT
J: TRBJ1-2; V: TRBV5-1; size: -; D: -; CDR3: CASSASGTPVDCTF; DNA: TGCGCCAGCAGCGCCTCCGGGACACCAGTAGATTGCACCTTC
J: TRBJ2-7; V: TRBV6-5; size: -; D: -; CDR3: CASSYSGGTGVGEQYF; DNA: TGTGCCAGCAGTTACTCGGGGGGCACAGGGGTTGGGGAGCAGTACTTC
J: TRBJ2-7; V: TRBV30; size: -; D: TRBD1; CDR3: CAWTRPGQGAHEQYF; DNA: TGTGCCTGGACCCGGCCGGGACAGGGGGCCCACGAGCAGTACTTC
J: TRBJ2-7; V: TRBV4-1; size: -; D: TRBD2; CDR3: CASSQVFGGRADEQYF; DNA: TGCGCCAGCAGCCAAGTTTTCGGCGGGAGGGCGGACGAGCAGTACTTC
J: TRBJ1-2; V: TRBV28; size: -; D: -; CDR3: CASSFRGGYGYTF; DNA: TGTGCCAGCAGTTTTAGGGGGGGCTATGGCTACACCTTC
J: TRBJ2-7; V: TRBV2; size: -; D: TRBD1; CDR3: CASSLGQGGSYEQYF; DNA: TGTGCCAGCAGCTTAGGACAGGGAGGCTCCTACGAGCAGTACTTC
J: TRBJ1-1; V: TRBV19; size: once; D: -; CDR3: CASSTSVIATEAFF; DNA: TGTGCCAGTAGTACATCAGTAATTGCCACTGAAGCTTTCTTT
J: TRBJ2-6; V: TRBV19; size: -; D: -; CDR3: CASRAGSSGANVLTF; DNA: TGTGCCAGCCGAGCAGGGTCCTCTGGGGCCAACGTCCTGACTTTC
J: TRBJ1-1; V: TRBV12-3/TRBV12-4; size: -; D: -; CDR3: CASSQQINTEAFF; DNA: TGTGCCAGCAGTCAACAGATTAACACTGAAGCTTTCTTT
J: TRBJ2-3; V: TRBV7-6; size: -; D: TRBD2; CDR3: CASSHPPGLAGDTQYF; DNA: TGTGCCAGCAGCCACCCGCCGGGACTAGCGGGAGATACGCAGTATTTT
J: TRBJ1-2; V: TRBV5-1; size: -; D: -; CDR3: CASSLVQGLRDGYTF; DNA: TGCGCCAGCAGCTTGGTACAGGGTCTAAGGGATGGCTACACCTTC
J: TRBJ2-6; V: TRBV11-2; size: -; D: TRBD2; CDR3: CATSLYGGSPSSGANVLTF; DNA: TGTGCCACCAGCTTATATGGCGGGAGCCCCAGCTCTGGGGCCAACGTCCTGACTTTC
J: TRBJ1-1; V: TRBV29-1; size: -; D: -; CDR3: CSVLVLNTEAFF; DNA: TGCAGCGTTCTTGTTTTGAACACTGAAGCTTTCTTT
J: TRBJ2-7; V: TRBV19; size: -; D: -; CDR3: CASSIALSAEQYF; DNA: TGTGCCAGTAGTATAGCTCTGAGCGCCGAGCAGTACTTC
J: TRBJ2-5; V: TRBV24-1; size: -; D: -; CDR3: CATEGGGAIQETQYF; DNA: TGTGCCACCGAAGGCGGGGGCGCGATCCAAGAGACCCAGTACTTC
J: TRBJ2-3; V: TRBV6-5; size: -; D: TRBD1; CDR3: CASRGQGTDTQYF; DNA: TGTGCCAGCAGGGGACAGGGCACAGATACGCAGTATTTT
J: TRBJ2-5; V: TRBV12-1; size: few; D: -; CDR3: CASSPVCSERHSETQYF; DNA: TGTGCCAGCAGCCCGGTTTGTAGCGAGAGACACTCAGAGACCCAGTACTTC
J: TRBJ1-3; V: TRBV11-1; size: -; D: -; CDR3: CASSTTGGLGNTIYF; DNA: TGTGCCAGCAGCACCACCGGAGGACTTGGAAACACCATATATTTT
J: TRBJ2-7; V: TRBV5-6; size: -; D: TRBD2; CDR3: CASTSWGLASYEQYF; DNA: TGTGCCAGCACCTCCTGGGGACTAGCAAGCTACGAGCAGTACTTC
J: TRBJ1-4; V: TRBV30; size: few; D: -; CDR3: CAWSGQAQKLFF; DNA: TGTGCCTGGAGTGGACAGGCTCAGAAACTGTTTTTT
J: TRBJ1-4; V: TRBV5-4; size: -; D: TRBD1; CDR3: CASSLTGGRLFF; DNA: TGTGCCAGCAGCTTAACAGGGGGGAGGCTGTTTTTT
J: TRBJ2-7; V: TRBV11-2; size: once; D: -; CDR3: CASSLKGEWQYF; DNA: TGTGCCAGCAGCCTAAAGGGGGAGTGGCAGTACTTC
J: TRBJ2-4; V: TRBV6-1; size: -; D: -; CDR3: CASSEGLSGAKNIQYF; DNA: TGTGCCAGCAGTGAAGGTCTCTCAGGGGCCAAAAACATTCAGTACTTC
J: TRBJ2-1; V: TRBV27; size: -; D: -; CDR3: CASSLTDYNEQFF; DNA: TGTGCCAGCAGTTTGACAGACTACAATGAGCAGTTCTTC
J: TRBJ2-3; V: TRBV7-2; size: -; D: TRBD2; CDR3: CASGTSVGTDTQYF; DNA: TGTGCCAGCGGGACTAGTGTAGGCACAGATACGCAGTATTTT
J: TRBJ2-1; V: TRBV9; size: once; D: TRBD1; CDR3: CASSVGLGTGNLYNEQFF; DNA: TGTGCCAGCAGCGTAGGTTTGGGGACAGGGAATTTATACAATGAGCAGTTCTTC